A single sample is the source of the 25 T cell receptor beta chains below, sequenced in a study of blood T cell repertoires in COVID-19. TCRdb's copy holds only in-frame clones and misses some; the assay was immunoSEQ multiplex PCR. This sample carries under 300,000 clones, 86% of them seen once, and the ten largest clones take around an eighth. The specimen sequenced was peripheral blood. These receptors came from a man older than 75 with acute or convalescent COVID-19.

The count of this clone is one. This chain links TRBV5-1 with TRBJ1-2, with 9 bases matching TRBD1. The germline V gene encodes CDR1 SGHRS and CDR2 YFSETQ. The CDR3 is 15 amino acids. The junction had 9 bases not matched to a gene; V was cut back by 3 bases and J by 6 bases. The CDR3 loop reads CASSWTGAPVDGYTF. DNA of the CDR3: TGCGCCAGCAGCTGGACAGGGGCCCCAGTGGATGGCTACACCTTC.

V and J are TRBV19 and TRBJ2-3; D is ambiguous. CDR3 length: 17 residues. Germline V lookup: CDR1 LNHDA, CDR2 SQIVND (reference sequence). V was pared by 2 bases and J by 0 bases, with 15 bases between. CDR3 sequence (DNA): TGTGCCAGTAGTATACCGTCCCTCACCCTAAGCACAGATACGCAGTATTTT. It translates to CASSIPSLTLSTDTQYF.

As to this clone: The sample carries other DNA sequences with the same CDR3. CDR3 coding DNA: TGTGCCAGCAGTTTGGGGGGGAGCAATCAGCCCCAGCATTTT. Translation: CASSLGGSNQPQHF. The chain uses TRBV28 and TRBJ1-5, with D possibly being TRBD1 (5 bases). CDR1 and CDR2 (germline): MDHEN, SYDVKM. Trimming pared 3 bases from V and 1 base from J, leaving 7 bases between. This CDR3 region has 14 residues.

This CDR3 is CASSPGVNYGYTF. The CDR3 DNA follows: TGTGCCAGCAGCCCAGGGGTCAACTATGGCTACACCTTC. The gene calls are TRBV28 and TRBJ1-2, with TRBD1 as a possible D gene (6 bases). The germline gives CDR1 MDHEN, CDR2 SYDVKM. This CDR3 has 13 residues. V lost 6 bases and J 2 bases, leaving 10 bases between the germline ends.

The chain has TRBV18 and TRBJ1-3; 10 nucleotides match TRBD1. The V gene's germline CDR1 is KGHSH and CDR2 LQKENI. The V and J ends lost 1 base and 3 bases, in that order; junction bases with no gene match: 3. The CDR3 is made up of 16 amino acids. This chain's CDR3 is CASSPQTGGYGNTIYF. In nucleotides, the CDR3 is TGTGCCAGCTCACCACAGACAGGGGGCTATGGAAACACCATATATTTT.

The genes are TRBV5-5 and TRBJ2-2; no definite D call. The CDR3 loop spans 15 amino acids. CDR1 is SGHKS and CDR2 is YYEKEE in the germline V gene (reference sequence). Trimming removed 3 bases at V and 3 bases at J, with 12 bases between. The CDR3 DNA reads as TGTGCCAGCAGCTCGATCCCTGAGTACACCGGGGAGCTGTTTTTT. This sequence encodes CASSSIPEYTGELFF. The full variable domain, completed using reference TRBV5-5 and TRBJ2-2, is DAGVTQSPTHLIKTRGQQVTLRCSPISGHKSVSWYQQVLGQGPQFIFQYYEKEERGRGNFPDRFSARQFPNYSSELNVNALLLGDSALYLCASSSIPEYTGELFFGEGSRLTVL.

This clone was counted a single time. The genes are TRBV29-1 and TRBJ2-2, with TRBD1 matching 7 bases. Germline assignment: CDR1 SQVTM and CDR2 ANQGSEA. The V and J ends lost 7 bases and 7 bases, in that order; junction bases with no gene match: 9. The length of the CDR3 is 13 residues. CDR3 amino acids: CSAGEGAGGELFF. Here the CDR3 DNA reads TGCAGCGCAGGCGAGGGGGCGGGCGGGGAGCTGTTTTTT.

The chain couples TRBV5-1 to TRBJ1-6, with no clear D. The germline gives CDR1 SGHRS, CDR2 YFSETQ. The CDR3 has 18 amino acids. Trimming stripped 4 bases from V and 0 bases from J, with 17 bases between. CDR3 region: CASSPGGGLFSYNSPLHF. Written as DNA, the CDR3 is TGCGCCAGCAGCCCTGGTGGTGGGCTTTTCTCCTATAATTCACCCCTCCACTTT. Drawing the rest from reference TRBV5-1 and TRBJ1-6, the complete variable domain is KAGVTQTPRYLIKTRGQQVTLSCSPISGHRSVSWYQQTPGQGLQFLFEYFSETQRNKGNFPGRFSGRQFSNSRSEMNVSTLELGDSALYLCASSPGGGLFSYNSPLHFGNGTRLTVT.

The chain combines TRBV9 with TRBJ1-6; a weak D match, TRBD1 (6 bases). Germline assignment: CDR1 SGDLS and CDR2 YYNGEE. The CDR3 spans 15 residues. Trimming took 1 base from V and 10 from J, leaving 15 bases between them. CDR3 nucleotides: TGTGCCAGCAGCGTACGGTCAGGGGAAGGATCACCCCTCCACTTT. Amino acid sequence: CASSVRSGEGSPLHF.

This clone appeared a single time. The chain has TRBV5-8 and TRBJ1-2, with D maybe TRBD1 (5 bases). CDR3 length equals 13 residues. Trimming cost V 0 bases and J 4 bases, with 7 bases left between them. CDR1 and CDR2 from the germline V gene are SGHTS and YDEGEE. In DNA form, the CDR3 reads TGTGCCAGCAGCTTGGTTGGGGCCTATGGCTACACCTTC. It translates to CASSLVGAYGYTF.

This clone has only a few counts. The chain couples TRBV18 to TRBJ1-5; perhaps TRBD1 as D (5 bases). The ends were cut back, 6 bases at V and 3 bases at J, with 15 bases in the middle. The CDR3 sequence is 15 residues long. Germline assignment: CDR1 KGHSH and CDR2 LQKENI. CDR3 nucleotides: TGTGCCAGCTCCCCCCTCAGGGCGCCCAATCAGCCCCAGCATTTT. Encoded protein: CASSPLRAPNQPQHF.

The CDR3 loop reads CASSSYADQPQHF. Written as DNA, the CDR3 is TGTGCCAGCAGTTCATATGCGGATCAGCCCCAGCATTTT. This chain joins TRBV6-5 and TRBJ1-5; D unclear. Trimming removed 4 bases from V and 5 bases from J, with 9 bases in between. The CDR3 runs to 13 residues. Germline V lookup: CDR1 MNHEY, CDR2 SVGAGI.

The genes are TRBV7-2 and TRBJ2-4, with a tentative D call TRBD1 (5 bases). CDR3 size: 12 residues. Trimming took off 1 base at V and 14 bases at J, with 12 bases between the two ends. The germline V gene has CDR1 SGHTA and CDR2 FQGNSA. Written as DNA, the CDR3 is TGTGCCAGCAGCTTAGGACAGCAAAGCAAGTACTTC. Its protein product is CASSLGQQSKYF.

This clone occurred once. The CDR3 nucleotides are TGTGCCAGCAGTTCCCGGGTGGCTAGCGGCGATGAGCAGTTCTTC. This codes for CASSSRVASGDEQFF. The chain is built from TRBV6-2 or TRBV6-3 and TRBJ2-1; 7 bases map to TRBD2. After removal of 4 bases from V and 8 bases from J, the junction contained 11 bases not matched to a gene. Per the germline V gene, CDR1 is MNHEY and CDR2 is SVGEGT. The CDR3 loop spans 15 amino acids.

The genes are TRBV5-1 and TRBJ2-1; a possible D gene is TRBD2 (7 bases). This CDR3 is 15 amino acids long. Germline CDR1 is SGHRS and CDR2 is YFSETQ. The V and J ends lost 6 bases and 8 bases respectively, with 21 bases between them. Written as DNA, the CDR3 is TGCGCCAGCACTCTGGGGGGGCCCTCCACGGATGAGCAGTTCTTC. It translates to CASTLGGPSTDEQFF.

The chain employs TRBV20-1 and TRBJ1-3, with D perhaps matching TRBD1 (6 bases). Per germline, CDR1 DFQATT and CDR2 SNEGSKA (reference sequence). Trimming took off 3 bases at V and 8 bases at J, with 23 bases between the two ends. This CDR3 is built from 16 residues. For the CDR3, the DNA is TGCAGTGCTAGTGGAATGTTCGGGGCAGGGGCAGACACCATATATTTT. This gives the protein CSASGMFGAGADTIYF.

The V gene is TRBV28, the J gene TRBJ1-4, with 8 bases matching TRBD1. The CDR3 contains 15 residues. Germline-derived CDR1 and CDR2 are MDHEN and SYDVKM. V dropped 6 bases and J dropped 4; count of bases not matched to a gene: 7. CDR3 nucleotides: TGTGCCAGCAGGCCGGACAGGGCAGTTAATGAAAAACTGTTTTTT. This sequence encodes CASRPDRAVNEKLFF.

This clone was detected only a few times. The chain recombines TRBV3-1 (or the pseudogene TRBV3-2) with TRBJ1-4, with 8 bases lining up with TRBD1. The CDR3 runs 16 residues. The germline gives CDR1 LGHDT, CDR2 YNNKEL (reference sequence). The J segment lost 5 bases and the V segment lost 0 bases, leaving 5 bases of the junction unmatched. The CDR3 region is CASSQDRTGGNEKLFF. The CDR3 DNA sequence: TGTGCCAGCAGCCAAGATAGAACAGGGGGGAATGAAAAACTGTTTTTT.

The chain employs TRBV28 and TRBJ1-2; the D gene is possibly TRBD1 (6 bases). The CDR3 runs to 14 residues. Germline loops: CDR1 MDHEN, CDR2 SYDVKM. Trimming shortened V by 5 bases and J by 6 bases, and 16 bases separated the two germline ends. CDR3: CASSVAAGANGYTF. For the CDR3, the DNA is TGTGCCAGCAGTGTGGCGGCAGGGGCCAATGGCTACACCTTC.

This clone was detected only once. J is TRBJ1-1 and V is TRBV4-1; D gene ambiguous. Trimming pared 1 base from V and 1 base from J, leaving 10 bases between. The CDR3 spans 15 residues. Germline CDR1 reads MGHRA; CDR2 reads YSYEKL. The CDR3 DNA reads as TGCGCCAGCAGCCAAGCGACGGACTGGAACACTGAAGCTTTCTTT. Translation gives CASSQATDWNTEAFF.

The rearrangement joins TRBV25-1 to TRBJ1-6, with D possibly being TRBD1 (6 bases). The germline V and J ends were trimmed by 7 bases and 4 bases, with 11 bases remaining between them. The CDR3 length is 14 residues. Germline V gene data show CDR1 as MGHDK and CDR2 as SYGVNS. The CDR3 spells CASNRGTYNSPLHF. For the CDR3, the DNA is TGTGCCAGCAATCGAGGGACATATAATTCACCCCTCCACTTT.

V gene TRBV4-1 combines with J gene TRBJ2-5; D not certain. CDR3 length: 15 residues. Germline CDR1 MGHRA, CDR2 YSYEKL. V was shortened by 1 base and J by 2 bases, with 11 bases between the two germline ends. CDR3 amino acids: CASSQAETGQETQYF. The DNA of the CDR3 is TGCGCCAGCAGCCAAGCCGAGACCGGGCAAGAGACCCAGTACTTC.

Only a few counts were recorded for this clone. The CDR3: CAIREGQGNQPQHF. CDR3 nucleotide sequence: TGTGCCATCAGAGAGGGGCAGGGGAATCAGCCCCAGCATTTT. This chain uses TRBV10-3 with TRBJ1-5; the D gene is possibly TRBD1 (6 bases). CDR1 and CDR2 from the germline V gene are ENHRY and SYGVKD. The CDR3 totals 14 residues. V shed 6 bases and J shed 4 bases, with 13 bases lying between them.

The V gene is TRBV11-2, the J gene TRBJ2-7; perhaps TRBD2 as D (6 bases). The CDR3 is 13 amino acids. The germline gives CDR1 SGHAT, CDR2 FQNNGV. Trimming stripped 6 bases from V and 12 bases from J, with 21 bases between. CDR3 DNA: TGTGCCAGCAGTCCCCGGGGGAGAGGGGAATCGTACTTC. Translating gives CASSPRGRGESYF.

V is TRBV5-1 and J is TRBJ1-1; D may be TRBD1 (6 bases). V gave up 0 bases and J gave up 1 base, with 10 bases separating them. Germline CDR1 reads SGHRS; CDR2 reads YFSETQ. The CDR3 sequence is 15 residues long. The CDR3 spells CASSLEAGANTEAFF. In nucleotides, the CDR3 is TGCGCCAGCAGCTTGGAAGCAGGGGCGAACACTGAAGCTTTCTTT. The whole variable domain, filled in from reference TRBV5-1 and TRBJ1-1, reads KAGVTQTPRYLIKTRGQQVTLSCSPISGHRSVSWYQQTPGQGLQFLFEYFSETQRNKGNFPGRFSGRQFSNSRSEMNVSTLELGDSALYLCASSLEAGANTEAFFGQGTRLTVV.